This TCR beta chain was retrieved from a study of cytomegalovirus exposure and HLA in healthy donors. PCR employed 60 Vbeta and 13 Jbeta primers. TCRdb keeps only in-frame clones here, not all; method: immunoSEQ multiplex PCR. The table includes 95,000 to 150,000 clones, around 79% detected once. Findings and caveats of the study: It was taken for granted in presence/absence analyses that sequencing depth across donors was roughly uniform. As a later analysis showed, a missense DCLRE1C variant was linked to trimming of TCR beta V- and J-genes. A later analysis, which compared TCR beta chains of equal frequency, found the HLA-associated ones more clonally expanded.

This clone was detected only a few times. Its antigen remains unidentified. Trimming removed 0 bases from V and 0 bases from J, with 15 bases in between. Germline V CDR1 and CDR2: PRHDT, FYEKMQ (reference sequence). The CDR3 is 18 residues long. The rearrangement links TRBV13 to TRBJ2-1, with TRBD2 as a possible D gene (7 bases). The receptor comes from a woman aged 40 to 49 in good health and CMV-seronegative. Sequenced material: PBMCs. In nucleotides, the CDR3 is TGTGCCAGCAGCTTAGGGGGGGGGCGGGGGAGCTCCTACAATGAGCAGTTCTTC. Amino acids: CASSLGGGRGSSYNEQFF.